The 29 T cell receptor beta chains below come from one sample, sequenced in a study of blood T cells in healthy people across ages. A second roughly 7 to 12 cycle PCR used barcoded and J-beta primers. TCRdb independently ran MiXCR on the 5' RACE reads; one entry per CDR3 protein. This sample carries approximately 2,000,000 distinct CDR3 sequences, 30% to 40% of them seen once, and the ten largest clones take about 23%. The sample was blood. The source of these receptors is a human donor in good health.

In its sample, this clonotype was seen a few times. V and J are TRBV7-8 and TRBJ1-2; no clear D. V lost 10 bases, J lost 4 bases, and 19 bases lay in between. The CDR3 is 14 amino acids. The germline V gene has CDR1 SGHVS and CDR2 FQNEAQ. CDR3 protein: CANSQSGLSYGYTF. CDR3 bases: TGTGCCAACAGTCAATCCGGATTGAGCTATGGCTACACCTTC.

This clonotype was counted a few times. This rearrangement joins TRBV20-1 to TRBJ2-1; 12 bases are a match to TRBD2. This CDR3 has 15 amino acids. V lost 0 bases, J lost 9 bases, and 6 bases stayed unmatched. CDR1 and CDR2 from the germline V gene are DFQATT and SNEGSKA (reference sequence). The DNA for the CDR3 is TGCAGTGCTAGAGATATGACTAGCGGGGGCGGTGAGCAGTTCTTC. Encoded protein: CSARDMTSGGGEQFF.

This clonotype showed up just a few times. V usage is TRBV5-1 and J usage is TRBJ2-2, with TRBD1 identical over 7 bases. The CDR3 spans 15 residues. The germline V gene encodes CDR1 SGHRS and CDR2 YFSETQ. V gave up 4 bases and J gave up 4 bases; unmatched junction bases: 7. The CDR3 here is CASSLDRVGTGELFF. CDR3 sequence (DNA): TGCGCCAGCAGCCTTGACAGGGTTGGCACCGGGGAGCTGTTTTTT.

There are many counts of this clonotype. The germline gene is not matched at one end of the junction; a read error may be the cause. CDR3 DNA sequence: TGCGCCAGCAGCCAGGGCACTGAAGCTTTCTTT. It codes for CASSQGTEAFF. The chain employs TRBV6-2 or TRBV6-3 and TRBJ1-1, with a weak D call TRBD1 (5 bases). The CDR3 sequence is 11 residues long. Germline CDR1 and CDR2: MNHEY and SVGEGT.

This clonotype has just a few counts. The chain has TRBV20-1 and TRBJ2-5; D gene uncertain. The CDR3 runs to 13 residues. Trimming stripped 3 bases from V and 5 bases from J, with 13 bases between. The germline gives CDR1 DFQATT, CDR2 SNEGSKA (reference sequence). For the CDR3, the DNA is TGCAGTGCTAGTAGGGATGGTCTGGAGACCCAGTACTTC. As protein: CSASRDGLETQYF.

The chain has TRBV20-1 and TRBJ1-2; a possible D gene is TRBD1 (6 bases). The CDR3 is made up of 14 amino acids. The ends were cut back, 6 bases at V and 6 bases at J, with 20 bases in the middle. Germline lookup yields CDR1 DFQATT and CDR2 SNEGSKA (reference sequence). CDR3 bases: TGCAGTGCCAGCTTGGGGGGCGGCCCTGATGGCTACACCTTC. As protein: CSASLGGGPDGYTF.

The chain is built from TRBV20-1 and TRBJ2-1; D might be TRBD1 or TRBD2, each matching 5 bases. Germline V gives CDR1 DFQATT, CDR2 SNEGSKA (reference sequence). Trimming cost V 0 bases and J 13 bases, with 13 bases left between them. The CDR3 runs 12 residues. The CDR3, as DNA: TGCAGTGCTAGAGACGACCGGGACGTCCAGTTCTTC. Translating gives CSARDDRDVQFF.

This clonotype came up a few times. The rearrangement uses TRBV7-9 and TRBJ2-7, with 8 positions matching TRBD1. Germline V gene data show CDR1 as SEHNR and CDR2 as FQNEAQ (reference sequence). The CDR3 length is 16 residues. Trimming cost V 5 bases and J 3 bases; bases outside gene matches: 12. CDR3 sequence (DNA): TGTGCCAGCAGCCGGATGACAGGGGCGAATCTCTACGAGCAGTACTTC. Amino acid sequence: CASSRMTGANLYEQYF.

As for this clonotype: The junction does not match germline at one end; this may be a read error. The V gene is TRBV7-3, the J gene TRBJ2-5, with a tentative D call TRBD2 (6 bases). Germline values: CDR1 SGHTA, CDR2 FQGTGA. The CDR3 has 13 amino acids. The CDR3 is CASSLIGGETRYF. Written as DNA, the CDR3 is TGTGCCAGCAGCTTAATTGGCGGGGAGACCCGGTACTTC.

The chain joins TRBV7-9 to TRBJ2-1, with D unresolved. The CDR3 is 16 amino acids. The germline gives CDR1 SEHNR, CDR2 FQNEAQ (reference sequence). V lost 5 bases, J lost 6 bases, and 20 bases lay in between. In DNA form, the CDR3 reads TGTGCCAGCAGCCTGTGGACGGGTTACCGCCTCAATGAGCAGTTCTTC. Amino acid sequence: CASSLWTGYRLNEQFF.

V is TRBV7-9 and J is TRBJ1-1; 9 nucleotides agree with TRBD1. CDR3 length equals 15 residues. The V segment lost 1 base and the J segment 2 bases; nucleotides outside the gene matches: 2. Looked up from germline, CDR1 is SEHNR and CDR2 is FQNEAQ (reference sequence). The CDR3 DNA reads TGTGCCAGCAGCTTAGGGGACAGGGTTAACACTGAAGCTTTCTTT. It encodes CASSLGDRVNTEAFF.

This clonotype was seen more than once but under ten times. The V gene is TRBV7-2, the J gene TRBJ2-2; D is ambiguous. V was cut by 6 bases and J by 4 bases, with 15 bases left in between. The CDR3 runs 15 residues. CDR1 SGHTA and CDR2 FQGNSA come from the germline V gene. The CDR3 DNA is TGTGCCAGCAGGCAGGACCCGGCGGCCACCGGGGAGCTGTTTTTT. Its translation is CASRQDPAATGELFF.

The chain couples TRBV19 to TRBJ2-1; the D gene is possibly TRBD1 (6 bases). Deletions cut 0 bases from V and 5 bases from J, with 14 bases between. Looked up from germline, CDR1 is LNHDA and CDR2 is SQIVND (reference sequence). CDR3 length equals 16 residues. The CDR3 reads CASSIDVGGVNNEQFF. CDR3 nucleotides: TGTGCCAGTAGTATAGATGTAGGGGGAGTTAACAATGAGCAGTTCTTC.

This chain links TRBV5-1 with TRBJ2-7; D call uncertain. Germline V lookup: CDR1 SGHRS, CDR2 YFSETQ. The ends were cut back, 2 bases at V and 4 bases at J, with 13 bases in the middle. This CDR3 is 14 amino acids long. The CDR3 region has the DNA TGCGCCAGCAGCTTTTCGCAGGCCTATTACGAGCAGTACTTC. This sequence encodes CASSFSQAYYEQYF.

This clonotype came up a few times. One end of the junction does not line up with germline, which may come from a read error. The V gene is TRBV5-1, the J gene TRBJ1-1; weak D call: TRBD1 (5 bases). The CDR3 is 17 residues long. Per germline, CDR1 SGHRS and CDR2 YFSETQ. The CDR3 loop reads CAGSPDGRGGVNTEAFF. CDR3 DNA sequence: TGCGCCGGCAGCCCGGACGGGCGCGGGGGGGTGAACACTGAAGCTTTCTTT.

The chain links TRBV20-1 to TRBJ2-7; 7 bases fit TRBD2. Germline CDR1 is DFQATT and CDR2 is SNEGSKA (reference sequence). The CDR3 spans 13 residues. V dropped 7 bases and J dropped 0; count of bases not matched to a gene: 6. CDR3 sequence reads: CSVSGANSYEQYF. The CDR3 DNA is TGCAGTGTCAGCGGGGCCAACTCCTACGAGCAGTACTTC.

The rearrangement uses TRBV7-9 and TRBJ2-7, with 8 bases aligning to TRBD1. This CDR3 is 15 amino acids long. Losses at the gene ends were 5 bases for V and 2 bases for J; bases not matched to a gene: 8. Germline V gene data show CDR1 as SEHNR and CDR2 as FQNEAQ (reference sequence). The CDR3 reads CASSRGTGDPYEQYF. The CDR3 bases are TGTGCCAGCAGCCGAGGGACAGGCGACCCCTACGAGCAGTACTTC.

This clonotype occurred a few times. This chain uses TRBV6-6 with TRBJ2-2, with no clear D. Germline lookup yields CDR1 MNHNY and CDR2 SVGAGI (reference sequence). Between the trimmed V and J ends, which lost 0 bases and 5 bases, there was a span of 10 bases. The CDR3 totals 15 residues. Here the CDR3 DNA reads TGTGCCAGCAGTTACTCGATGCCGACAACCGGGGAGCTGTTTTTT. The encoded protein is CASSYSMPTTGELFF.

This clonotype was detected a few times. V and J are TRBV7-2 and TRBJ1-2, with 8 bases identical to TRBD1. V was pared by 0 bases and J by 8 bases, with 11 bases of the junction left unmatched. Germline assignment: CDR1 SGHTA and CDR2 FQGNSA. CDR3 size: 16 residues. The CDR3 coding sequence is TGTGCCAGCAGCTTAGCTGTATTGGCAGGGGGCAGGGGCTACACCTTC. Translating it yields CASSLAVLAGGRGYTF. Combining the CDR3 with reference TRBV7-2 and TRBJ1-2 gives the whole variable domain GAGVSQSPSNKVTEKGKDVELRCDPISGHTALYWYRQSLGQGLEFLIYFQGNSAPDKSGLPSDRFSAERTGGSVSTLTIQRTQQEDSAVYLCASSLAVLAGGRGYTFGSGTRLTVV.

The chain couples TRBV6-1 to TRBJ2-1; D unresolved. The germline V and J ends were trimmed by 4 bases and 6 bases, with 13 bases remaining between them. This CDR3 is 14 amino acids long. The germline gives CDR1 MNHNS, CDR2 SASEGT. The CDR3, as DNA: TGTGCCAGCAGTGGAGTGATCCTAGTCAATGAGCAGTTCTTC. This encodes CASSGVILVNEQFF.

J is TRBJ2-1 and V is TRBV28; D remains ambiguous. The CDR3 loop spans 15 amino acids. V dropped 5 bases and J dropped 5 bases, with 16 bases sitting between them. Germline CDR1 reads MDHEN; CDR2 reads SYDVKM. CDR3: CASSPPNALHNEQFF. The CDR3 region has the DNA TGTGCCAGCAGTCCGCCCAATGCTCTACACAATGAGCAGTTCTTC. The variable domain in full, with the rest retrieved from reference TRBV28 and TRBJ2-1, is DVKVTQSSRYLVKRTGEKVFLECVQDMDHENMFWYRQDPGLGLRLIYFSYDVKMKEKGDIPEGYSVSREKKERFSLILESASTNQTSMYLCASSPPNALHNEQFFGPGTRLTVL.

The chain couples TRBV7-3 to TRBJ2-2, with 13 bases identical to TRBD2. V gave up 10 bases and J gave up 6 bases; unmatched junction bases: 5. Germline lookup yields CDR1 SGHTA and CDR2 FQGTGA. The CDR3 contains 14 residues. DNA for the CDR3: TGTGCCACCCAACTAGCGGGGGGGCCCGGGGAGCTGTTTTTT. It encodes CATQLAGGPGELFF.

This rearrangement joins TRBV10-3 to TRBJ2-1; maybe TRBD1 (6 bases). Germline-derived CDR1 and CDR2 are ENHRY and SYGVKD. The CDR3 consists of 13 residues. Deletions cut 6 bases from V and 2 bases from J, with 8 bases between. CDR3 DNA sequence: TGTGCCATCAGCTGGACAGCCTACAATGAGCAGTTCTTC. This gives the protein CAISWTAYNEQFF.

The chain recombines TRBV6-2 or TRBV6-3 with TRBJ1-2; perhaps TRBD1 as D (5 bases). The CDR3 extends over 13 amino acids. Trimming stripped 8 bases from V and 3 bases from J, with 13 bases between. Germline V gene lookup returns CDR1 MNHEY and CDR2 SVGEGT. Written as DNA, the CDR3 is TGTGCCAGCGACTACACGGGGCACTATGGCTACACCTTC. This translates into CASDYTGHYGYTF.

This clonotype was seen at least ten times. The V gene is TRBV6-2 or TRBV6-3, the J gene TRBJ1-5; D is undetermined. CDR1 is MNHEY, CDR2 SVGEGT, per germline. The CDR3 has 13 residues. V gave up 8 bases and J gave up 3 bases, with 11 bases separating them. DNA of the CDR3: TGTGCCAGCGGAGCATCGGACAATCAGCCCCAGCATTTT. Encoded protein: CASGASDNQPQHF.

This clonotype came up a few times. This chain connects TRBV12-5 to TRBJ1-5; TRBD1 aligns across 8 bases. This CDR3 has 14 residues. Germline V gene data show CDR1 as LGHNT and CDR2 as FRNRAP. The ends lost 6 bases at V and 1 base at J; junction bases unmatched: 2. CDR3 in amino acids: CASGRTGSNQPQHF. The DNA for the CDR3 is TGTGCTAGTGGCCGGACAGGGAGCAATCAGCCCCAGCATTTT.

V gene TRBV12-3 or TRBV12-4 combines with J gene TRBJ1-2; 9 positions agree with TRBD1. CDR3 length: 16 residues. The V gene end was trimmed by 5 bases and the J gene end by 5 bases; junction bases not matched to a gene: 12. CDR3 loop: CASSQTSKGQGYGYTF. CDR3 bases: TGTGCCAGCAGTCAAACATCGAAGGGACAGGGTTATGGCTACACCTTC.

The gene calls are TRBV3-1 and TRBJ2-1, with D possibly being TRBD2 (5 bases). Deletions cut 4 bases from V and 13 bases from J, with 23 bases between. The V gene's germline CDR1 is LGHDT and CDR2 YNNKEL (reference sequence). This CDR3 region has 15 residues. The CDR3 sequence is CASSLEPAVQETQFF. CDR3 nucleotides: TGTGCCAGCAGCCTTGAGCCAGCGGTACAAGAGACCCAGTTCTTC.

This clonotype was seen a few times. A much larger clone lies a single base off, so this may be a read error. This chain uses TRBV20-1 with TRBJ2-5; D may be TRBD2 (5 bases). V was trimmed by 4 bases and J by 2 bases, leaving 8 bases between them. In germline, CDR1 is DFQATT, CDR2 SNEGSKA (reference sequence). The CDR3 is 12 residues long. The chain's CDR3 is CSATSRQETQYF. Written as DNA, the CDR3 is TGCAGTGCTACTAGCAGACAAGAGACCCAGTACTTC.